These T cell receptor beta chains were read from a single sample in a study of cytomegalovirus exposure and HLA in healthy donors. Clones were read by immunoSEQ multiplex PCR, and TCRdb kept only the in-frame ones, dropping some. Altogether under 250,000 clones are present, 70% to 80% being singletons, with the ten largest covering 3.8%. Sequenced input: PBMCs. The receptors shown here come from a male donor in good health and CMV-seronegative. Each CDR3 is given with its conserved first and last residue. A D gene is named only where the DNA matches it firmly. Some rows mark clone size as missing; the rest say once, few, many or name a class of expanded clone.

d_call cdr3_length j_call clone_size v_call cdr3_nt cdr3_aa
- 17 TRBJ1-2 - TRBV11-3 TGTGCCAGCAGCTTAGGGTTACCGACATTGCCTAACTATGGCTACACCTTC CASSLGLPTLPNYGYTF
TRBD2 14 TRBJ2-2 - TRBV10-1 TGCGCCAGCCGGAGCGGGAGGGCCGCCGGGGAGCTGTTTTTT CASRSGRAAGELFF
- 17 TRBJ1-1 - TRBV5-1 TGCGCCAGCAGCTCCGGACAGCGGAGCCTCATGAACACTGAAGCTTTCTTT CASSSGQRSLMNTEAFF
- 13 TRBJ2-1 - TRBV7-9 TGTGCCAGCAGCCCCCGGACTGGGGATGAGCAGTTCTTC CASSPRTGDEQFF
TRBD2 14 TRBJ2-6 few TRBV6-4 TGTGCCAGCCCGGGAGGGCGTGGGGCCAACGTCCTGACTTTC CASPGGRGANVLTF
- 14 TRBJ2-7 - TRBV6-5 TGTGCCAGCAGTTTCCTGACAGGTACCTACGAGCAGTACTTC CASSFLTGTYEQYF
TRBD1 13 TRBJ1-1 - TRBV2 TGTGCCAGCAGTACACAGGGGCACACTGAAGCTTTCTTT CASSTQGHTEAFF
- 16 TRBJ1-1 once TRBV19 TGTGCCAGTAGTATAGCCCGGCAGGTCATGAACACTGAAGCTTTCTTT CASSIARQVMNTEAFF
TRBD1 15 TRBJ1-3 once TRBV30 TGTGCCTGGAGTTTAGTTGGGACAGGGGTGGACCCCATATATTTT CAWSLVGTGVDPIYF
TRBD1 15 TRBJ2-7 - TRBV19 TGTGCCAGTAGCACCCCGGGACAGGGGGCGTGGGAGCAGTACTTC CASSTPGQGAWEQYF
TRBD2 13 TRBJ2-1 - TRBV7-6 TGTGCCAGCGCTAGCGGGAGTCTGGGGGAGCAGTTCTTC CASASGSLGEQFF
- 14 TRBJ2-3 - TRBV12-5 TGTGCTAGTGGTTTAGCCCGACTGAAAGATACGCAGTATTTT CASGLARLKDTQYF
- 12 TRBJ1-2 - TRBV2 TGTGCCAGCAGTGAATCCAAGACAGTTTTCACCTTC CASSESKTVFTF
TRBD1 14 TRBJ2-5 once TRBV15 TGTGCCTCCGCCTCTACAGGGGAACAAGAGACCCAGTACTTC CASASTGEQETQYF
- 14 TRBJ1-1 few TRBV28 TGTGCCAGCAGTTTATGGGGGAGGGGGACTGAAGCTTTCTTT CASSLWGRGTEAFF
- 16 TRBJ2-5 - TRBV5-1 TGCGCCAGCAGCACCATCCCGGGCAGGGGAGAGGAGACCCAGTACTTC CASSTIPGRGEETQYF
- 11 TRBJ1-2 - TRBV11-1 TGTGCCAGCAGCTTATTAGGGGGGGCCACCTTC CASSLLGGATF
TRBD1 13 TRBJ1-3 - TRBV15 TGTGCCACCAGCCCGGGACAGGGAAACACCATATATTTT CATSPGQGNTIYF
TRBD1 15 TRBJ2-5 - TRBV2 TGTGCCAGCACGAGACAAGGGACAGTCCAAGAGACCCAGTACTTC CASTRQGTVQETQYF
TRBD2 15 TRBJ2-3 once TRBV7-9 TGTTCCAGCAGCTTTTCACTAGCGTTCACAGATACGCAGTATTTT CSSSFSLAFTDTQYF
TRBD1 14 TRBJ1-4 once TRBV7-9 TGTTCCAGCAGCTCGGGACAGGGGTATGAAAAACTGTTTTTT CSSSSGQGYEKLFF
TRBD2 18 TRBJ2-1 - TRBV5-1 TGCGCCAGCAGCTTGGCCCCTTGGGGGCGGGAGGAGAGTAATGAGCAGTTCTTC CASSLAPWGREESNEQFF
- 15 TRBJ1-6 - TRBV6-1 TGTGCCAGCAGCGCCCCTATCAGGGGTAATTCACCCCTCCACTTT CASSAPIRGNSPLHF
TRBD1 16 TRBJ2-1 - TRBV25-1 TGTGCCAGCAAGAACTCCGGGACAGGGGGCCACAATGAGCAGTTCTTC CASKNSGTGGHNEQFF
- 15 TRBJ2-7 - TRBV19 TGTGCCAGTAGTACCCTAGCAGGACCCGTCTACGAGCAGTACTTC CASSTLAGPVYEQYF
TRBD2 17 TRBJ2-7 - TRBV7-6 TGTGCCAGCAGCTTAAGCTCCTTAGCGGGAGGGCCCGATGAGCAGTACTTC CASSLSSLAGGPDEQYF
TRBD1 15 TRBJ2-1 - TRBV5-1 TGCGCCAGCAGCTTACCGGGACAGGGGTACAATGAGCAGTTCTTC CASSLPGQGYNEQFF
- 16 TRBJ2-2 - TRBV7-3 TGTGCCAGCAGCTCCTTTCGCGGGATAAACGCCGGGGAGCTGTTTTTT CASSSFRGINAGELFF
- 14 TRBJ2-6 few TRBV7-3 TGTGCCAGCAGCTCCCCCGGACAGACCAACGTCCTGACTTTC CASSSPGQTNVLTF
TRBD2 16 TRBJ2-7 - TRBV28 TGTGCCAGCAGTCAACTTAGCGGGAGGGGACCCTACGAGCAGTACTTC CASSQLSGRGPYEQYF
- 15 TRBJ2-5 - TRBV7-9 TGTGCCAGCAGCTTAAGGGTTAGGGGATTTGAGACCCAGTACTTC CASSLRVRGFETQYF
TRBD2 14 TRBJ2-1 - TRBV10-3 TGTGCCACACGGGGGGAGGCCTCCTACAATGAGCAGTTCTTC CATRGEASYNEQFF
TRBD2 17 TRBJ2-3 - TRBV4-2 TGTGCCAGCAGCCAAGATGGGCCTAGCGGCAGCACAGATACGCAGTATTTT CASSQDGPSGSTDTQYF
TRBD2 15 TRBJ2-7 - TRBV28 TGTGCCAGCAGTTTATTGGGGACTAGCGGCTACGAGCAGTACTTC CASSLLGTSGYEQYF
TRBD1 13 TRBJ1-2 - TRBV28 TGTGCCAGCAGTTTAGAGGGGGCGCGGGGCTACACCTTC CASSLEGARGYTF
- 13 TRBJ1-1 few TRBV6-4 TGTGCCAGCAGTGAAAGGCAGGGAACTGAAGCTTTCTTT CASSERQGTEAFF
TRBD1 12 TRBJ1-2 - TRBV2 TGTGCCAGCAGTCTAGGACAGGGCAGAAACACCTTC CASSLGQGRNTF
- 14 TRBJ2-5 - TRBV2 TGTGCCAGCACCACGGGACTTTTCCCAGAGACCCAGTACTTC CASTTGLFPETQYF
- 14 TRBJ1-1 - TRBV19 TGTGCCAGTAGTATGTCAGGAGGGCTGCGGGAAGCTTTCTTT CASSMSGGLREAFF
TRBD1 12 TRBJ1-5 few TRBV19 TGTGCCAGTAGGACAGGGCATCAGCCCCAGCATTTT CASRTGHQPQHF